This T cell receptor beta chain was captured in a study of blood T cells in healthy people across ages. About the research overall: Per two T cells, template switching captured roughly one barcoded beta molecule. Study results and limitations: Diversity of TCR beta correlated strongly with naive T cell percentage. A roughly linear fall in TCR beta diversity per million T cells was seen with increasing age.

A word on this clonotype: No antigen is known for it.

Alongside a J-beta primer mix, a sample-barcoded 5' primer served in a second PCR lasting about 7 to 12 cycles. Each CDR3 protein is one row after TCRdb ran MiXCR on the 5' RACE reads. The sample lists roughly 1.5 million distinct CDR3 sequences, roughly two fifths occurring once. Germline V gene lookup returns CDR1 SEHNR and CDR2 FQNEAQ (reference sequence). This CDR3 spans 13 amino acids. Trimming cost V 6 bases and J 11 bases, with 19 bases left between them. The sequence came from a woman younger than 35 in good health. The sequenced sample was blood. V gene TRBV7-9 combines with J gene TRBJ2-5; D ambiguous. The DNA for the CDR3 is TGTGCCAGCAGGGATGGGTCTTACAATGAGCAGTACTTC. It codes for CASRDGSYNEQYF.